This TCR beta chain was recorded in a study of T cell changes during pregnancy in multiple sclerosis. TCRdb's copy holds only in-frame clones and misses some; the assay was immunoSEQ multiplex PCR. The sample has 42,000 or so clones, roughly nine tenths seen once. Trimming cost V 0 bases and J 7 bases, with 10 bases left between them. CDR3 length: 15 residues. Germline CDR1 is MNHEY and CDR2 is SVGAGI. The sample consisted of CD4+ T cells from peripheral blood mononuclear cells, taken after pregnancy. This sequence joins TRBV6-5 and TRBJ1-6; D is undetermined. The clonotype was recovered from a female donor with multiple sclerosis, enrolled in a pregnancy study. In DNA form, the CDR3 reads TGTGCCAGCAGTTACTCCGCGGGAACCAATTCACCCCTCCACTTT. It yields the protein CASSYSAGTNSPLHF.